This T cell receptor beta chain derives from a study of shared clonotypes between healthy human individuals (dated by TCRdb to 2020 to 2022). Broadly, across the study: The cohort comprised a couple of women and three men aged 18 to 49 years. For each donor, CD4 naive and CD4 memory were each given three plates, CD8 naive was given two plates, and CD8 memory was given one plate. Blood TCR repertoires of a handful of healthy adults were deeply sequenced to estimate repertoire size and the extent of clonotype sharing between individuals. Different laboratories and diverse techniques were used to prepare libraries and sequence TCR repertoires, to increase sequencing depth and limit assay-specific biases. Leukapheresis yielded between about 0.85 and 9.5 billion PBMCs per donor. Overall study results and their limits: Pairwise subsampling indicated that sequencing depth was expected to affect the degree of clonotype sharing among donors. Sampling was restricted to blood, and TCR repertoires in tissue are likely to differ from TCR repertoires in blood. Estimated clonotype richness was generally larger for naive than for memory subsets. Clonotypes shared by all four sorted-subset donors showed higher generation probabilities than non-shared clonotypes. Even with the large sequencing depth, rarefaction of the sorted-subset datasets indicated that sequencing was incomplete. Sharing across a few donors was observed for approximately 5% of naive CD4, over 3% of naive CD8, 2% to 2.5% of memory CD4, and about 0.39% of memory CD8 clonotypes. The genetic and exposure-history diversity represented was limited by the small number of donors.

Healthy HIV-negative adults with no recently reported acute infections or vaccinations were included as donors. Every donor was a Caucasian adult living in Nashville, Tennessee, USA. Magnetic negative selection was used to enrich CD4+ T cells, after which naive cells were positively selected on CD45RA and the negative fraction became the memory subset. After blood collection by leukapheresis, PBMCs were isolated using Ficoll-Histopaque density gradient centrifugation and then cryopreserved in the vapor phase of liquid nitrogen. Analytical flow cytometry was used to check the purity and quantity of each magnetically sorted T cell population. Genomic DNA was isolated from every sorted fraction and measured by UV absorbance on a Nanodrop 2000c. This clone was counted at least ten times. The clone's antigen remains unknown. No much larger clone is present one base from it, and per-base qualities are unavailable. At the DNA level, this CDR3 is encoded by other sequences in the same sample as well.

Using the deep immunoSEQ assay, multiplex PCR amplified TCR CDR3 regions from genomic DNA. Extracted genomic DNA from each cell subset was distributed evenly across all wells of several immunoSEQ 96-well plates, and each plate was treated as a replicate. Each replicate PCR for sorted subsets received about 180 ng genomic DNA, equal to roughly 30,000 T cell genomes. Purified libraries were quantified with a Qubit 3.0 fluorometer, sized on a Bioanalyzer 2100, and re-quantified with the KAPA Library Quantification kit. Each immunoSEQ 96-well plate was sequenced on its own single-read 150-cycle Illumina NextSeq 550 flow cell. For the original study's pipeline: The immunoSEQ output contained only junctional sequences without quality scores, so filtering could not match that applied to full-length reads. Sequences were annotated with PyIR, a Python wrapper for IgBLAST v1.9, using IMGT germline references to assign V/J genes and CDR3. Reads were removed for weak V/J assignments (E-value above 1e-6), missing CDR3, stop codons, out-of-frame junctions, or ambiguous translated residues. V3J clonotypes were defined as sequences sharing the same inferred V gene, J gene, and CDR3 amino acid sequence. The percentage overlap between two repertoires was calculated by dividing the number of shared unique clonotypes by the size of the smaller repertoire. Repertoire richness was assessed with RTK rarefaction, the Chao1 estimator, and Recon v2.1 estimates of unobserved clonotypes. Generation probabilities for all TCRbeta clonotypes obtained by the gDNA method from a handful of donors were computed using OLGA. This immuneACCESS table, as held by TCRdb, lists in-frame sequences with V and J called but not all clones. Of the missing ones, under half trace to an unresolved V gene in checked studies; the others have no known cause. The V and J calls and clone size were taken over from that table, and D and trimming were inferred from the DNA. This sample holds roughly 1 million clones; more than 75% were observed only once. The ten largest clones represent approximately 0.52% of the sample.

The receptor was isolated from a man between 18 and 35 years old in good health. Some clones in this sample may be carry-over from other donors' samples. Sequencing input: memory CD4+ T cells from PBMCs. What this sample's cell subset or site label stands for: CD45RA-negative fraction.

The encoded CDR3 is CASSLRDRASYEQYF. The nucleotide sequence is given as TGTGCCAGCAGTCTCCGGGACAGGGCCTCCTACGAGCAGTACTTC. The sequence links TRBV27 to TRBJ2-7; TRBD1 matches 9 bases in the middle. V is pruned by 5 bases and J by 0 bases, leaving 5 bases of the junction without a gene match. Measured from the cysteine to the phenylalanine, the CDR3 is 15 residues long. This entry keeps only the CDR3 DNA: 45 bases, framed from base 1. CDR1 and CDR2 (MNHEY, SMNVEV) derive from the germline V gene (reference sequence).